This note documents a single TCR beta chain sequence. What it recognizes is unknown. This record belongs to a study of shared clonotypes between healthy human individuals. Whole-study findings and limits: Generation probabilities of non-shared clonotypes were lower (relative to those shared by all four donors).

Germline assignment: CDR1 SGHVS and CDR2 FNYEAQ. J was trimmed by 5 bases and V by 3 bases; bases with no gene match: 8. The CDR3 has 16 residues. The repertoire was sequenced with immunoSEQ multiplex PCR; TCRdb's copy has only in-frame clones and lacks some. Here the sample spans 600,000 to 700,000 clones, 55% to 85% being singletons. Sequencing was performed on memory CD4+ T cells sorted from blood. Subset reported: CD45RA-negative fraction. The chain recombines TRBV7-6 with TRBJ2-3, with TRBD2 identical over 10 bases. The TCR originated in a woman in her twenties or thirties in good health. The CDR3 DNA reads TGTGCCAGCAGCTTTATGTCTAGCGGGAGCTTAGATACGCAGTATTTT. Its translation: CASSFMSSGSLDTQYF.